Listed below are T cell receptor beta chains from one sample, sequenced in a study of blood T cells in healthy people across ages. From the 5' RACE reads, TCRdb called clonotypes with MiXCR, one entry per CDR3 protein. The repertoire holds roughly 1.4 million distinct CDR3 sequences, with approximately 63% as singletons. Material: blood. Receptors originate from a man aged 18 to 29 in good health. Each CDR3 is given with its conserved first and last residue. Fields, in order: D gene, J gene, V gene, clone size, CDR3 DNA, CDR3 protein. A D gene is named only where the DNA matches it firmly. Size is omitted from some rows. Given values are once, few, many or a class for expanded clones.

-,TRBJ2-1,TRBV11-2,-,TGTGCCAGCAACAGCTTATCAGGTACAGAAAAGAATGAGCAGTTCTTC,CASNSLSGTEKNEQFF
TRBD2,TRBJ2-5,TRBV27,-,TGTGCCAGCAGCCCAGGACTAGCGGCCTACCAAGAGACCCAGTACTTC,CASSPGLAAYQETQYF
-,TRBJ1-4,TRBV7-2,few,TGTGCCAGCAGCTTAGAAGCGTTTGCAACTAATGAAAAACTGTTTTTT,CASSLEAFATNEKLFF
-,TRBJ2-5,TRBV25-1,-,TGTGCCAGCAGTGAATTCGGGGGGCGGAATGGAGAGACCCAGTACTTC,CASSEFGGRNGETQYF
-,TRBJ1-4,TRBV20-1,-,TGCAGTGCTAGAGAGGGAATAGGGAATGAAAAACTGTTTTTT,CSAREGIGNEKLFF
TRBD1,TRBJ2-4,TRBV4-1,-,TGCGCCAGCAGCCCGGACGGACAGGTTCAGTACTTC,CASSPDGQVQYF
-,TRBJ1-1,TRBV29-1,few,TGCAGCGTACACAGGGATAACACTGAAGCTTTCTTT,CSVHRDNTEAFF
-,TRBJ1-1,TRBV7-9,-,TGTGCCATCGTGAGAGAGAACACTGAAGCTTTCTTT,CAIVRENTEAFF
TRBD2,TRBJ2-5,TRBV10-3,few,TGTGCCATCAGTGAGGGACTAGGGGACCAAGAGACCCAGTACTTC,CAISEGLGDQETQYF
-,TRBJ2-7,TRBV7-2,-,TGTGCCAGCAGCTTAGATCCTAGCAGCAATGAGCAGTACTTC,CASSLDPSSNEQYF
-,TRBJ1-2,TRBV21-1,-,TGTGCCAGCCTGAGGGGGCAGGGTGGCTACACCTTC,CASLRGQGGYTF
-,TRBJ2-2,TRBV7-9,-,TGTGCCAGCATTGTCGGGGAGCTGTTTTTT,CASIVGELFF
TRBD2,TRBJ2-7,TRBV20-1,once,TGCAGTGCTAGTGGGACTAGCGACAATGAGGGGCCCCAGTACTTC,CSASGTSDNEGPQYF
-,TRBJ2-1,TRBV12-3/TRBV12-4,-,TGTGCCAGCAGTCTTACTGACTCAGCGGGCAATGAGCAGTTCTTC,CASSLTDSAGNEQFF
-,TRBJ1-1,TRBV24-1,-,TGTGCCACCAGTGCGGGGGCTGAAGCTTTCTTT,CATSAGAEAFF
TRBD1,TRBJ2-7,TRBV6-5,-,TGTGCCAGCAGTACCTTGGGACAGTCCTACGAGCAGTACTTC,CASSTLGQSYEQYF
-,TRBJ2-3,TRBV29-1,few,TGCAGCGTTGAAGACGGATTGACAGATACGCAGTATTTT,CSVEDGLTDTQYF
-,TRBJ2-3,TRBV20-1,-,TGCAGTGCTAGTGGGGGTTTTCAAGGGGGAAGCACAGATACGCAGTATTTT,CSASGGFQGGSTDTQYF
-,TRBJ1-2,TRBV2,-,TGTGCCAGGAGAGAACAATGGGGCCATGGCTACACCTTC,CARREQWGHGYTF
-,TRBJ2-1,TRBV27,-,TGTGCCAGCAGTGCTAATAGCGAGGATGAGCAGTTCTTC,CASSANSEDEQFF
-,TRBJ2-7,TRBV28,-,TGTGCCAGCACCGCAATAGGACCCTACGAGCAGTACTTC,CASTAIGPYEQYF
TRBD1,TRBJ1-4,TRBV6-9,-,TGTGCCAGCAGTTATAATAAGCCGGGACAGGGTGGTGAAAAACTGTTTTTT,CASSYNKPGQGGEKLFF
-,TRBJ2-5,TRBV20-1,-,TGCAGTGCTAGAACACCCCAAGAGACCCAGTACTTC,CSARTPQETQYF
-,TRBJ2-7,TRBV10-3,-,TGTGCCATCAGTGTAGGAGGGGAATCCCACAATGAGCAGTACTTC,CAISVGGESHNEQYF
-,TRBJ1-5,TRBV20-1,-,TGCAGTGCTAGAGATCCGGCGCTTAGCAATCAGCCCCAGCATTTT,CSARDPALSNQPQHF
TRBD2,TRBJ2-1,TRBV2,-,TGTGCCAAGGGACTAGCGGGAGTCCGCTCCAATGAGCAGTTCTTC,CAKGLAGVRSNEQFF
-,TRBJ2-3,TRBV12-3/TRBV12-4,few,TGTGCCAGCAGTTATCATCCCACAGATACGCAGTATTTT,CASSYHPTDTQYF
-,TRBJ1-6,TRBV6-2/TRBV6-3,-,TGTGCCAGCAGTTACTCGAGGACGGCCAGGAATTCACCCCTCCACTTT,CASSYSRTARNSPLHF
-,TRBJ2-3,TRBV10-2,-,TGCGCCAGCAGTGGGATGGGCATGATCCATGGGGGAGGAAGCACAGATACGCAGTATTTT,CASSGMGMIHGGGSTDTQYF
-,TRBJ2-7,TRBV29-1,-,TGCAGCGTACCGGGGCAACACTACGAGCAGTACTTC,CSVPGQHYEQYF
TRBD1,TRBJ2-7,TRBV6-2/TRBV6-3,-,TGTACCAGCAGTGACCGGACAGGGTACGAGCAGTACTTC,CTSSDRTGYEQYF
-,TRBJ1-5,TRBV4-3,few,TGCGCCAGCAGCCAAGATGGGCAGGGTGGTGTTCAGCCCCAGCATTTT,CASSQDGQGGVQPQHF
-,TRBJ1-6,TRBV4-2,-,TGTGCCAGCAGCCAAGATTTGGTGGATTCACCCCTCCACTTT,CASSQDLVDSPLHF
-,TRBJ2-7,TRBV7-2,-,TGTGCCAGCAGTCGGGACAGCGGGGTTACCTACGAGCAGTACTTC,CASSRDSGVTYEQYF
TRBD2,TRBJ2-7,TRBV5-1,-,TGCGCCAGCAGCTTGGAGGGGACTAGCGGGTTATACGAACAGTACTTC,CASSLEGTSGLYEQYF
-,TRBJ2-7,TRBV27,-,TGTGCCAGCAGTCCACGAGGCCTCGGCGAGCAGTACTTC,CASSPRGLGEQYF
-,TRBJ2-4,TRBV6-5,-,TGTGCCAGCACCGAGGGAGGCATTCAGTACTTC,CASTEGGIQYF
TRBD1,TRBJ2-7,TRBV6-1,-,TGTGCCAGCAGTGAAGTCGCCAGGGGGTACTACGAGCAGTACTTC,CASSEVARGYYEQYF
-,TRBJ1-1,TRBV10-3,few,TGTGCCATCAGTGTAGGGGGGAACACTGAAGCTTTCTTT,CAISVGGNTEAFF
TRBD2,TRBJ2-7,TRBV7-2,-,TGTGCCAGCAGCTCGACAAGGGCAGGGACTACTTTGCAGTACTTC,CASSSTRAGTTLQYF
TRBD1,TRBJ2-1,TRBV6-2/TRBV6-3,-,TGTGCCAGCCTGAAGGACAGGGACTACAATGAGCAGTTCTTC,CASLKDRDYNEQFF
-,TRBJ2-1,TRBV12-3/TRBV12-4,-,TGTGCCAGCGGTCATGCGAACTCCTACAATGAGCAGTTCTTC,CASGHANSYNEQFF
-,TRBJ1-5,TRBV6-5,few,TGTGCCAGCTCGGACGGTTATAGCAATCAGCCCCAGCATTTT,CASSDGYSNQPQHF
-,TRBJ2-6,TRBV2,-,TGTGCCAGCAAGGCCCCCCTTGGGGCCAACGTCCTGACTTTC,CASKAPLGANVLTF
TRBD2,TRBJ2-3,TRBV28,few,TGTGCCAGCAGTCCCCTCCAGCGGGAGAAGGGAGATACGCAGTATTTT,CASSPLQREKGDTQYF
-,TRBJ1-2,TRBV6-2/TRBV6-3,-,TGTGCCAGCAACCAGGGACAACTCTATGGCTACACCTTC,CASNQGQLYGYTF
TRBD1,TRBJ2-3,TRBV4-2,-,TGTGCCAGCAGCCGATCCGGGACAGGGGGCGCGGATACGCAGTATTTT,CASSRSGTGGADTQYF
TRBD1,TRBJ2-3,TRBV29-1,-,TGCAGCGTGGTACAGGGGCCCGACAGAGGGCAGTATTTT,CSVVQGPDRGQYF
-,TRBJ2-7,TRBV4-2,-,TGTGCCAGCAGCCAAGATGCGATTTCCGGCGAGCAGTACTTC,CASSQDAISGEQYF
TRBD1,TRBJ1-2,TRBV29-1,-,TGCAGCGTCCCTGCAGGGGGAGGCTACACCTTC,CSVPAGGGYTF
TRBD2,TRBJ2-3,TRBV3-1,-,TGTGCCAGCAGCCAACTGGGACTAGGGGCGGATACGCAGTATTTT,CASSQLGLGADTQYF
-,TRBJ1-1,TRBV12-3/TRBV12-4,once,TGTGCCAGCACCCCGGTCACTTTGAACACTGAAGCTTTCTTT,CASTPVTLNTEAFF
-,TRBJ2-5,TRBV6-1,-,TGTGCCAGCAGTGTGGTGACCCAGTACTTC,CASSVVTQYF